These T cell receptor beta chains were read from a single sample in a study of T cell clones after liver transplantation. Produced via immunoSEQ multiplex PCR; TCRdb's table is partial and in-frame only. The sample has approximately 51,000 clones; roughly 74% are singletons. This specimen consisted of CD4+ T cells from blood, obtained around 54 months after liver transplant. Receptor source: a human patient who received a liver transplant. These T cells may partly come from the graft donor. The CDR3 runs from the conserved cysteine through the conserved F or W. A D gene is named only where the DNA matches it firmly. Some rows mark clone size as missing; the rest say once, few, many or name a class of expanded clone.

J gene	V gene	D gene	clone size	CDR3 DNA	CDR3 protein
TRBJ2-1	TRBV7-3	TRBD2	NA	TGTGCCAGCAGCTTAGAAGCGCGGGGGGGCACCGATGAGCAGTTCTTC	CASSLEARGGTDEQFF
TRBJ1-1	TRBV14	NA	once	TGTGCCAGCAGCCAAGCAGGGGTAACGACGAACACTGAAGCTTTCTTT	CASSQAGVTTNTEAFF
TRBJ2-7	TRBV11-3	NA	few	TGTGCCAGCAGCTTAGATGGGCAGCTTGCCGAGCAGTACTTC	CASSLDGQLAEQYF
TRBJ1-5	TRBV13	NA	NA	TGTGCCAGCAGCTTAGGAGGTAGCAATCAGCCCCAGCATTTT	CASSLGGSNQPQHF
TRBJ2-2	TRBV5-1	TRBD1	NA	TGCGCCAGCAGCCCGGGACAGGGGGAGTCCGGGGAGCTGTTTTTT	CASSPGQGESGELFF
TRBJ1-5	TRBV2	NA	NA	TGTGCCAGCAGTGACAAGGGAGCCCCCAATCAGCCCCAGCATTTT	CASSDKGAPNQPQHF
TRBJ1-2	TRBV28	NA	NA	TGTGCCAGCCTCCCCGGGCTTTATTATGGCTACACCTTC	CASLPGLYYGYTF
TRBJ1-6	TRBV15	TRBD1	medium-sized	TGTGCCACCAGCAGAGATATTTCCGGGACAGGGGATTCACCCCTCCACTTT	CATSRDISGTGDSPLHF
TRBJ1-3	TRBV7-6	TRBD1	NA	TGTGCCAGCAGCTCCTCCCCCCTCACCGGGACAGGGCTCGGAAACACCATATATTTT	CASSSSPLTGTGLGNTIYF
TRBJ1-5	TRBV27	NA	NA	TGTGCCAGCAGTTTAGTGGCTAATCAGCCCCAGCATTTT	CASSLVANQPQHF
TRBJ2-5	TRBV9	TRBD1	NA	TGTGCCAGCAGCGTAGCTCCGACAGGGGGCGAGACCCAGTACTTC	CASSVAPTGGETQYF
TRBJ2-7	TRBV6-5	NA	once	TGTGCCAGCAGTCTATCCGACTACTACGAGCAGTACTTC	CASSLSDYYEQYF
TRBJ2-7	TRBV27	TRBD1	NA	TGTGCCAGCAGTACCGGGACAGGGAGAGGGGTGTGGGAGCAGTACTTC	CASSTGTGRGVWEQYF
TRBJ1-2	TRBV11-2	NA	NA	TGTGCCAGCAGCGTCTCTCTGAGGGACTATGGCTACACCTTC	CASSVSLRDYGYTF
TRBJ1-6	TRBV30	NA	NA	TGTGCCTGGAGTGTAAGGACCTACTTTACACCCCTCCACTTT	CAWSVRTYFTPLHF
TRBJ2-7	TRBV5-6	NA	NA	TGTGCCAGCATCTTACTTACAGGGTCAGCCGAGCAGTACTTC	CASILLTGSAEQYF
TRBJ2-1	TRBV30	NA	NA	TGTGCCTGGAGCACAGGGAGCTCCTACAATGAGCAGTTCTTC	CAWSTGSSYNEQFF
TRBJ2-5	TRBV7-2	NA	NA	TGTGCCAGCAGCTTAATCGTGGGCCAAGAGACCCAGTACTTC	CASSLIVGQETQYF
TRBJ2-3	TRBV27	TRBD2	NA	TGTGCCAGCAGTCGAAAGCGGGGCCCGAGCACAGATACGCAGTATTTT	CASSRKRGPSTDTQYF
TRBJ1-2	TRBV2	NA	NA	TGTGCCAGTGGACCCCGAGCGGCTTCTAACTATGGCTACACCTTC	CASGPRAASNYGYTF
TRBJ2-1	TRBV7-2	TRBD1	NA	TGTGCCAGCAGCGTACCGGGACAGGTGTTTGGGAGCAGTTGGTTCTTC	CASSVPGQVFGSSWFF
TRBJ2-3	TRBV6-1	NA	NA	TGTGCCAGCAGTGAAGGCATCGTTAGCACAGATACGCAGTATTTT	CASSEGIVSTDTQYF
TRBJ2-2	TRBV5-1	TRBD2	once	TGCGCCAGCAGCTTGGGGTGGACTAGCGGGGACACCGGGGAGCTGTTTTTT	CASSLGWTSGDTGELFF
TRBJ2-1	TRBV19	TRBD1	NA	TGTGCCAGTAGTACCCCCCCGGACAGGGGATTGACAGGGGCCTACAATGAGCAGTTCTTC	CASSTPPDRGLTGAYNEQFF
TRBJ1-4	TRBV6-5	NA	NA	TGTGCCAGCAGTTACTCAGGGACTATAAATGAAAAACTGTTTTTT	CASSYSGTINEKLFF
TRBJ2-7	TRBV6-1	NA	NA	TGTGCCAGCAGTGTTCAGGGAGGCGAGCAGTACTTC	CASSVQGGEQYF
TRBJ1-5	TRBV19	NA	few	TGTGCCAGTAGTAGAATTTGGCGGGGAGGCAATCAGCCCCAGCATTTT	CASSRIWRGGNQPQHF
TRBJ2-7	TRBV28	NA	NA	TGTGCCAGCAGTGAACAGGGCCCCCCCTACGAGCAGTACTTC	CASSEQGPPYEQYF
TRBJ2-4	TRBV27	NA	NA	TGTGCCAGCAGTGTGGGACCAAAAAACATTCAGTACTTC	CASSVGPKNIQYF
TRBJ2-5	TRBV5-4	NA	NA	TGTGCCAGCAGCGATGGACAAGCTCAAGAGACCCAGTACTTC	CASSDGQAQETQYF
TRBJ1-1	TRBV28	NA	large	TGTGCCAGCAGGAGCCCACAGGTGGTGGGCACTGAAGCTTTCTTT	CASRSPQVVGTEAFF
TRBJ2-3	TRBV7-9	TRBD1	NA	TGTGCCAGCAGGGGGACAGGGGACACAGATACGCAGTATTTT	CASRGTGDTDTQYF
TRBJ1-6	TRBV18	TRBD1	NA	TGTGCCAGCTCACCACTCGTCCCACCTGGACAGGGGGGAGATTCACCCCTCCACTTT	CASSPLVPPGQGGDSPLHF
TRBJ1-1	TRBV19	NA	NA	TGTGCCAGTAGTATGCGGGGGGAAGCTTTCTTT	CASSMRGEAFF
TRBJ1-5	TRBV7-2	NA	NA	TGTGCCAGCAGCTTAGGTGGAGGGAACAATCAGCCCCAGCATTTT	CASSLGGGNNQPQHF
TRBJ2-7	TRBV30	TRBD1	NA	TGTGCCTGGACCAGGACAGGGGCCGGGGGGCAGTACTTC	CAWTRTGAGGQYF
TRBJ1-6	TRBV7-8	NA	many	TGTGCCAGCAGCTCTCAGGGCCGGGATAATTCACCCCTCCACTTT	CASSSQGRDNSPLHF
TRBJ2-5	TRBV7-2	NA	NA	TGTGCCAGCAGCTTTGCGGGCGAGGAGACCCAGTACTTC	CASSFAGEETQYF
TRBJ2-7	TRBV18	TRBD2	NA	TGTGCCAGCTCCTCCCAGCGGGGTGACATCTACGAGCAGTACTTC	CASSSQRGDIYEQYF
TRBJ2-3	TRBV7-8	NA	NA	TGTGCCAGCAGCTTTCAAGTAACCACAGATACGCAGTATTTT	CASSFQVTTDTQYF
TRBJ1-3	TRBV6-1	NA	once	TGTGCCACTTCAGGGTTAAAGATGACTGGAAACACCATATATTTT	CATSGLKMTGNTIYF